This T cell receptor beta chain was profiled in a study of shared clonotypes between healthy human individuals. Study-level points and caveats: In having few donors, the study represented limited genetic and exposure-history diversity. Sequencing depth was expected to affect clonotype sharing among donors.

This clone occurred many times. Its antigen is currently unknown. The authors split each subset's genomic DNA evenly across several immunoSEQ plates. As processed by the authors: ImmunoSEQ output lacked quality scores and full-length reads, limiting matched filtering. Sequenced by immunoSEQ multiplex PCR; TCRdb stores in-frame clones only, minus some. That table furnishes V, J and clone size, whereas the DNA furnished D and trimming. The table records some 530,000 clones, about 85% of them present only once. CDR1 is MNHNS, CDR2 SASEGT, per germline. The CDR3 has 14 residues. V lost 2 bases and J 2 bases, leaving 9 bases between the germline ends.

The chain has TRBV6-1 and TRBJ1-2; D not resolved. This TCR was recovered from a woman between 40 and 55 years old in good health. Some clones in this sample may be carry-over from other donors' samples. Sequenced material: PBMCs. The CDR3 DNA is TGTGCCAGCAGTGAATTCGAGGGCAACTATGGCTACACCTTC. This codes for CASSEFEGNYGYTF.